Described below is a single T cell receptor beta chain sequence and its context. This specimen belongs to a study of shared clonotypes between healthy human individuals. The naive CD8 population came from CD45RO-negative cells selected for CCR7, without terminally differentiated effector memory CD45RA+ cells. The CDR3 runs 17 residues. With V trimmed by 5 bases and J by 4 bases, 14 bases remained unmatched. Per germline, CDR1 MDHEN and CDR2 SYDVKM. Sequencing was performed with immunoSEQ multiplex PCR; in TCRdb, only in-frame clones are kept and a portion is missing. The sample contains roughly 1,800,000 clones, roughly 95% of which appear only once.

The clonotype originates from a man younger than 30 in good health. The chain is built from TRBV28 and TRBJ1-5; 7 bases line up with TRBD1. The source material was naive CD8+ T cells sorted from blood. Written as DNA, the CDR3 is TGTGCCAGCAGTCCCCCTGACAGGGAGAGGTGGAATCAGCCCCAGCATTTT. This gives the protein CASSPPDRERWNQPQHF. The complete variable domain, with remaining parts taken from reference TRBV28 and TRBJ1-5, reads DVKVTQSSRYLVKRTGEKVFLECVQDMDHENMFWYRQDPGLGLRLIYFSYDVKMKEKGDIPEGYSVSREKKERFSLILESASTNQTSMYLCASSPPDRERWNQPQHFGDGTRLSIL.